This entry concerns a single T cell receptor (beta chain). Its cognate antigen is unknown. The data are from a study of monozygotic twins with inflammatory bowel disease. Whole-study findings and limits: Other individuals had fewer clonotypes in common with IBD patients than with healthy twins, especially with disease activity.

TCRdb reanalyzed the 5' RACE reads and collapses them to one entry per CDR3 protein, without DNA. The sample table sets out some 99,000 distinct CDR3 sequences. The CDR3 length is 19 residues. CDR1 and CDR2 (germline): DFQATT, SNEGSKA (reference sequence). Specimen: blood. The clonotype comes from a human donor with ulcerative colitis or Crohn's disease, or a healthy co-twin of an affected twin (not recorded which). V gene TRBV20-1 combines with J gene TRBJ1-5; with no DNA, the TCRdb D assignment of TRBD1 cannot be verified. The CDR3: CSAKFGGDIVVYSNQPQHF.